The source of this T cell receptor beta chain is a study of T cells after yellow fever vaccination (dated by TCRdb to the late 2010s). Looking at the study overall: Libraries from fractions with low cell numbers were prepared with the SMART-Seq v4 Ultra Low Input RNA kit. Blood was drawn at multiple timepoints before and after primary and secondary immunization, with bulk PBMC replicates and cell subsets isolated. Bulk TCR alpha and beta repertoires were sequenced longitudinally to track T-cell clones before and after primary and booster YFV17D yellow fever vaccination. Two healthy male donors, one aged 18 to 29 and one aged 30 to 40 years, were included in the cohort.

TCR cDNA was synthesized by 5'RACE template switching, which introduced a universal primer site and unique molecular identifiers. Priming for cDNA synthesis came from both the TCR alpha and TCR beta constant segments. Library amplification used two PCR steps, and the second PCR step added sample barcodes and sequencing adapters. Sequencing of libraries was performed on Illumina HiSeq 2500 (2x100 bp) or NovaSeq (2x150 bp). As for how the authors treated the data: Demultiplexing of reads and collapsing into UMI consensus sequences were performed with MIGEC, and V(D)J alignment was carried out with MiXCR. Vaccine-responding clonotypes were defined with edgeR using replicate PBMC samples, requiring FDR below 0.01 and a log2 fold change above 5 up to day 15. Bulk clonotypes were assigned CD4 or CD8 identity according to which sequenced CD4 or CD8 repertoire held them at higher abundance. In-frame beta chains were kept once TCRdb had trimmed the public reads at Q25 with fastp and called clones with MiXCR. Rows are combined by CDR3 protein, so each entry shows the most common genes and DNA. These V and J calls originate from TCRdb's pipeline instead of the authors' own analysis. Present in this sample are 350,000 or so distinct CDR3 sequences, about 8.3% of which were seen just once. The ten most abundant clones make up 17% of the sample.

A remark on this clonotype: Its antigen remains unidentified. Base qualities were left out, and no much larger clone turns up one base away.

Per the publication, the treatment or condition label means: live attenuated yellow fever vaccine strain. At each blood-draw timepoint, two biological replicates of bulk PBMCs were obtained. A standard Ficoll-Paque protocol was used to isolate PBMCs from peripheral blood. RNA was extracted with TriZol from bulk PBMCs, CD4 and CD8 fractions, and dextramer-positive and dextramer-negative fractions. What the study reported, not specific to this receptor: Because the study included only a couple of donors, the extent to which the findings can be generalized is limited. The secondary T-cell response was weaker than the primary response but faster, peaking on day 5 instead of day 15. A small fraction of clonotypes showed up in both the CD4 and CD8 compartments, probably as a result of convergent recombination. Most clones expanded after primary vaccination (96% of CD4 and roughly 91% of CD8) were re-detected after the booster, suggesting that broad memory maintenance occurred. Computational filtering was required because FACS-sorted repertoires could contain abundant contaminating clonotypes from the bulk population.

V and J are truncated by 3 bases and 3 bases respectively, leaving an intervening sequence of 13 bases. Looking up the germline V gene yields CDR1 SGHTA and CDR2 FQGNSA. The CDR3 measures 15 amino acids from cysteine to phenylalanine. This entry keeps only the CDR3 DNA: 45 bases, framed from base 1. Source: PBMCs, taken about 41 days after the first yellow fever vaccination. The TCR was taken from a man aged 18 to 29 who received the YFV17D yellow fever vaccine. The rearranged segments are TRBV7-2 and TRBJ2-3; matching of 6 bases hints at TRBD1 as the D gene. The DNA is TGTGCCAGCAGCTTTCAGGGGCCCCGTACAGATACGCAGTATTTT. Translated, this is CASSFQGPRTDTQYF.